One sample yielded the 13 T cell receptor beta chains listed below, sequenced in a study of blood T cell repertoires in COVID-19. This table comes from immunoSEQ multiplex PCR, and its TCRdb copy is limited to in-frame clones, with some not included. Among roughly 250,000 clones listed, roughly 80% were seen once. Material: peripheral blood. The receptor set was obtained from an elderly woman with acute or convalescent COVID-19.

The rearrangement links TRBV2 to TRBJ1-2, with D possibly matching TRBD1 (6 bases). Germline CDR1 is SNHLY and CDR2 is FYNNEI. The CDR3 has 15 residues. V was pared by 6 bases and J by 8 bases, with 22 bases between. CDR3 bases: TGTGCCAGCAGGAGGGTATGGGGGCAGTCGAGGGGCTACACCTTC. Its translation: CASRRVWGQSRGYTF.

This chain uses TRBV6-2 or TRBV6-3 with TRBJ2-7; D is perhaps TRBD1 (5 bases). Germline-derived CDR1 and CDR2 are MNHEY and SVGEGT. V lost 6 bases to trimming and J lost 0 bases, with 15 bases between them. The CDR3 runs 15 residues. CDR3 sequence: CASSSHRISSYEQYF. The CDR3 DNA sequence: TGTGCCAGCAGCTCTCACAGGATTAGCTCCTACGAGCAGTACTTC.

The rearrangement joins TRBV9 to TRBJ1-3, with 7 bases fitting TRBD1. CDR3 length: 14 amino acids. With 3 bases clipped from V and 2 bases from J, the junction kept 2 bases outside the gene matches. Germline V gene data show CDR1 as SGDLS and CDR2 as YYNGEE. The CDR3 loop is CASSETGTGNTIYF. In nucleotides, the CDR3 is TGTGCCAGCAGCGAGACAGGGACTGGAAACACCATATATTTT.

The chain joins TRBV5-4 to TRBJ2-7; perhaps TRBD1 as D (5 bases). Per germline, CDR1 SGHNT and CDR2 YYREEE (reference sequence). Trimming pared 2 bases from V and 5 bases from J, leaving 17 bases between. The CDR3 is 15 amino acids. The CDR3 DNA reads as TGTGCCAGCAGCTTCCGCCCGACAGATCCCAACGAGCAGTACTTC. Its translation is CASSFRPTDPNEQYF.

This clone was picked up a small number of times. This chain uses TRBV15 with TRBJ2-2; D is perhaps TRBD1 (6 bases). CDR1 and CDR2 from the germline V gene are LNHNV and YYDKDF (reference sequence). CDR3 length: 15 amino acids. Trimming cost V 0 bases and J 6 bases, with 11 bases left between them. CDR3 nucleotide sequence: TGTGCCACCAGCAGAGATGCACAGGGACCCGGGGAGCTGTTTTTT. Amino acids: CATSRDAQGPGELFF.

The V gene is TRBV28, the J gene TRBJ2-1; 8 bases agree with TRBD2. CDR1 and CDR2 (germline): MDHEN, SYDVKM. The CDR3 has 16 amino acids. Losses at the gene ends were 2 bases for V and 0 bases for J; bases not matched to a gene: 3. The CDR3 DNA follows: TGTGCCAGCAGTTTAGGGACTAGTCCCTCCTACAATGAGCAGTTCTTC. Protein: CASSLGTSPSYNEQFF. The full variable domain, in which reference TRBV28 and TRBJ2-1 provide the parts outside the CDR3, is DVKVTQSSRYLVKRTGEKVFLECVQDMDHENMFWYRQDPGLGLRLIYFSYDVKMKEKGDIPEGYSVSREKKERFSLILESASTNQTSMYLCASSLGTSPSYNEQFFGPGTRLTVL.

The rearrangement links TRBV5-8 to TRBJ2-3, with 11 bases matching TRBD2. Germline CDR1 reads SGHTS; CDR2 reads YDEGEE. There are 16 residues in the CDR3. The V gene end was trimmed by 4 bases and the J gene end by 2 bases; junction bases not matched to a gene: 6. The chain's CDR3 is CASSPRLAGFTDTQYF. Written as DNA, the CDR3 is TGTGCCAGCAGCCCACGACTAGCGGGGTTCACAGATACGCAGTATTTT.

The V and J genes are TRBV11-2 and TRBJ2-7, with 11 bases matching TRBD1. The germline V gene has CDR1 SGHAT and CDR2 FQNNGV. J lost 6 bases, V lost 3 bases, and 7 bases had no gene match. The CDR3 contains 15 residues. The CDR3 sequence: CASSLTGQGVAEQYF. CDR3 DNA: TGTGCCAGCAGCTTGACGGGACAGGGGGTTGCCGAGCAGTACTTC.

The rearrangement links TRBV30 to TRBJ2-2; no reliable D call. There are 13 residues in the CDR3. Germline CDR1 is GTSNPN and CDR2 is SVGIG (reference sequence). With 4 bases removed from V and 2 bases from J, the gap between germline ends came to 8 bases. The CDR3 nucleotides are TGTGCCTGGAAGCTACGAAACACCGGGGAGCTGTTTTTT. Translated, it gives CAWKLRNTGELFF.

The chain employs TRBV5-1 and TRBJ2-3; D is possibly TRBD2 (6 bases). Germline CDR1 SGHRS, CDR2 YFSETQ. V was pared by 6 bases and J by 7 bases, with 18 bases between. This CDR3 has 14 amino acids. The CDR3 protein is CASTLGGGGNTQYF. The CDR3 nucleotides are TGCGCCAGCACCCTGGGGGGAGGCGGAAATACGCAGTATTTT.

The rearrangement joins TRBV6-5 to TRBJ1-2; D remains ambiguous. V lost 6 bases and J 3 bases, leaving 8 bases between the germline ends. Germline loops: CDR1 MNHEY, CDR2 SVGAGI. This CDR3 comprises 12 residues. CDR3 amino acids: CASRYRDYGYTF. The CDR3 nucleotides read TGTGCCAGCAGGTACCGGGACTATGGCTACACCTTC.

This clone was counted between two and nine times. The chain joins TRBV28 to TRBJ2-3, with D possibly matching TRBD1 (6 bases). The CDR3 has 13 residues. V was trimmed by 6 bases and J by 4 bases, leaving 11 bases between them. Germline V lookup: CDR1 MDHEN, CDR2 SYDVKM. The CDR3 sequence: CASRGGQADTQYF. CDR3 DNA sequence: TGTGCCAGCAGAGGGGGTCAGGCAGATACGCAGTATTTT.

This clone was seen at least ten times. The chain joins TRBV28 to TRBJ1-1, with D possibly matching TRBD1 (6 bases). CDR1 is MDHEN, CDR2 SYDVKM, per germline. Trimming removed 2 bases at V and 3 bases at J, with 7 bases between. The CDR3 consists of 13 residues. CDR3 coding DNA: TGTGCCAGCAGTTTACAGGGGTACACTGAAGCTTTCTTT. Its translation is CASSLQGYTEAFF. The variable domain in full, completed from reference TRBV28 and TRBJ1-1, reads DVKVTQSSRYLVKRTGEKVFLECVQDMDHENMFWYRQDPGLGLRLIYFSYDVKMKEKGDIPEGYSVSREKKERFSLILESASTNQTSMYLCASSLQGYTEAFFGQGTRLTVV.